Listed below are T cell receptor beta chains from one sample, sequenced in a study of cytomegalovirus exposure and HLA in healthy donors. Sequencing was performed with immunoSEQ multiplex PCR; in TCRdb, only in-frame clones are kept and a portion is missing. The sample records some 150,000 clones, about 85% being singletons. Sequencing was carried out using PBMCs. The receptors stem from a boy aged 2 to 9 in good health and CMV-seronegative. The CDR3 runs from the conserved cysteine through the conserved F or W.

j_gene: TRBJ2-3
v_gene: TRBV4-1
CDR3aa: CASSQPGQGTDTQYF

j_gene: TRBJ1-1
v_gene: TRBV14
CDR3aa: CASSPQGPSEAFF

j_gene: TRBJ1-1
v_gene: TRBV6-1
CDR3aa: CASSEAWTGTEAFF

j_gene: TRBJ1-1
v_gene: TRBV5-1
CDR3aa: CASSFSSGANTEAFF

j_gene: TRBJ1-4
v_gene: TRBV5-4
CDR3aa: CASSTGTGGEKLFF

j_gene: TRBJ1-4
v_gene: TRBV10-3
CDR3aa: CATAPGTGRVVGSNEKLFF

j_gene: TRBJ1-4
v_gene: TRBV9
CDR3aa: CASSVEGLNLAANEKLFF

j_gene: TRBJ2-6
v_gene: TRBV9
CDR3aa: CASSGTNRANGANVLTF

j_gene: TRBJ2-1
v_gene: TRBV28
CDR3aa: CASSRGIAGSSYNEQFF

j_gene: TRBJ2-5
v_gene: TRBV7-3
CDR3aa: CASALGTGGETQYF

j_gene: TRBJ1-1
v_gene: TRBV6-5
CDR3aa: CASSHGRGEAFF

j_gene: TRBJ2-7
v_gene: TRBV30
CDR3aa: CAWSTGDEQYF

j_gene: TRBJ1-1
v_gene: TRBV7-9
CDR3aa: CASSLVQGKSDEAFF

j_gene: TRBJ2-7
v_gene: TRBV27
CDR3aa: CASSSRYEQYF

j_gene: TRBJ1-3
v_gene: TRBV5-8
CDR3aa: CASSFTGIGGNTIYF

j_gene: TRBJ2-1
v_gene: TRBV4-3
CDR3aa: CASSQVDLAEIGTEQFF

j_gene: TRBJ1-5
v_gene: TRBV18
CDR3aa: CASSPTGQGNQPQHF